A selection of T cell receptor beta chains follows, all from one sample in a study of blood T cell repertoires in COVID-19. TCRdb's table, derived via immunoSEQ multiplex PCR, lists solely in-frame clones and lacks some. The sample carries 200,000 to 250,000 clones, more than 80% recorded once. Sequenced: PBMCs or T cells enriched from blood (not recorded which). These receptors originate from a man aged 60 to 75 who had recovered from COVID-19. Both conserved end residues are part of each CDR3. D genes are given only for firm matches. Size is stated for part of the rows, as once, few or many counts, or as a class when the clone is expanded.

CASSGGTMNTEAFF	TGCGCCAGCAGCGGGGGGACCATGAACACTGAAGCTTTCTTT	.	.	TRBV5-1	TRBJ1-1
CAWARGNSGNTIYF	TGTGCCTGGGCCCGGGGGAACTCTGGAAACACCATATATTTT	.	.	TRBV30	TRBJ1-3
CARPPGTDNEQFF	TGTGCCAGACCCCCCGGGACAGACAATGAGCAGTTCTTC	.	TRBD1	TRBV27	TRBJ2-1
CASSEGAGNYGYTF	TGTGCCAGCAGTGAAGGGGCGGGTAACTATGGCTACACCTTC	.	.	TRBV2	TRBJ1-2
CASSVAIQGGPQHF	TGTGCCAGCAGCGTAGCCATCCAGGGAGGGCCCCAGCATTTT	.	.	TRBV9	TRBJ1-5
CASSESNRVTGELFF	TGCGCCAGCAGTGAGTCGAACAGGGTAACCGGGGAGCTGTTTTTT	once	.	TRBV10-2	TRBJ2-2
CASSLVGGKAGLTGSPLHF	TGTGCCAGCAGCTTAGTCGGGGGGAAGGCAGGGCTTACCGGTTCACCCCTCCACTTT	.	.	TRBV7-9	TRBJ1-6
CASSYSILAGDQETQYF	TGTGCCAGCAGTTACTCGATACTAGCGGGGGACCAAGAGACCCAGTACTTC	.	TRBD2	TRBV6-2/TRBV6-3	TRBJ2-5
CASSLQNMNTEAFF	TGTGCCAGCAGCTTACAGAACATGAACACTGAAGCTTTCTTT	.	.	TRBV6-5	TRBJ1-1
CASSYRGSGADTQYF	TGTGCCAGCAGTTACCGGGGTAGCGGGGCAGATACGCAGTATTTT	.	TRBD2	TRBV6-2/TRBV6-3	TRBJ2-3
CAISDGGDTNEKLFF	TGTGCCATCAGTGACGGAGGGGACACTAATGAAAAACTGTTTTTT	.	.	TRBV10-3	TRBJ1-4
CASSRQGLRGTDTEAFF	TGTGCCAGCAGCCGACAGGGGTTGAGGGGAACGGACACTGAAGCTTTCTTT	.	TRBD1	TRBV27	TRBJ1-1
CASNWGQARNSPLHF	TGTGCCAGCAACTGGGGACAGGCGAGAAATTCACCCCTCCACTTT	.	TRBD1	TRBV3-1/TRBV3-2	TRBJ1-6
CASRGQGIYNSPLHF	TGTGCCAGCAGAGGACAGGGGATATATAATTCACCCCTCCACTTT	.	TRBD1	TRBV28	TRBJ1-6
CASSLTGQGQEANEQFF	TGTGCCAGCAGTCTCACAGGACAGGGGCAGGAGGCCAATGAGCAGTTCTTC	.	TRBD1	TRBV27	TRBJ2-1
CASSYLGVYEQYF	TGTGCCAGCAGTTACTTAGGGGTGTACGAGCAGTACTTC	.	.	TRBV6-5	TRBJ2-7
CASSLQGGTEAFF	TGTGCCAGCAGTTTACAGGGTGGCACTGAAGCTTTCTTT	.	.	TRBV28	TRBJ1-1
CASSYDGAKQPQHF	TGTGCCAGCAGTTACGATGGGGCTAAACAGCCCCAGCATTTT	once	.	TRBV6-5	TRBJ1-5
CASKDEASGYTF	TGTGCCAGCAAGGATGAGGCCTCTGGCTACACCTTC	once	.	TRBV6-5	TRBJ1-2
CASSRDRNTEAFF	TGTGCCAGTAGCCGGGACAGAAACACTGAAGCTTTCTTT	.	TRBD1	TRBV19	TRBJ1-1
CASSFNDRHYGYTF	TGTGCCAGCAGCTTTAACGACAGACACTATGGCTACACCTTC	.	.	TRBV5-6	TRBJ1-2
CASSYSRGSGANVLTF	TGTGCCAGCAGTTACTCTCGGGGGTCTGGGGCCAACGTCCTGACTTTC	.	.	TRBV6-6	TRBJ2-6
CASSHKRVAGNTQFF	TGTGCCAGCAGCCACAAACGCGTTGCGGGGAATACGCAGTTCTTC	.	.	TRBV7-9	TRBJ2-1
CASSQDPGLSYNEQFF	TGTGCCAGCAGCCAAGACCCAGGGCTCTCCTACAATGAGCAGTTCTTC	.	.	TRBV3-1/TRBV3-2	TRBJ2-1
CASSSYTGGHGYTF	TGCGCCAGCAGCTCCTATACAGGGGGCCATGGCTACACCTTC	.	TRBD1	TRBV5-1	TRBJ1-2
CASSLMGSGGTGELFF	TGTGCCAGCAGCTTGATGGGTAGCGGGGGAACCGGGGAGCTGTTTTTT	.	TRBD2	TRBV5-5	TRBJ2-2
CASHRESSYEQYF	TGTGCCAGCCACAGGGAAAGCTCCTACGAGCAGTACTTC	.	.	TRBV12-3/TRBV12-4	TRBJ2-7